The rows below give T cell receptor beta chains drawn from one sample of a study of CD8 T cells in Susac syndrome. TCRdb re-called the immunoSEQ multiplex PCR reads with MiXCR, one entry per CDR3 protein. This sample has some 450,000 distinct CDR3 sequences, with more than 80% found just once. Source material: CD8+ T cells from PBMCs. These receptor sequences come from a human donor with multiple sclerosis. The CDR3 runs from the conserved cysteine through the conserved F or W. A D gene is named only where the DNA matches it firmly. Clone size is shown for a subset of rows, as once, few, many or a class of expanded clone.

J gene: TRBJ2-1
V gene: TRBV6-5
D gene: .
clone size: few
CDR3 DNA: TGTGCCAGCAGTTACGGTCTAGGGGGCAATGAGCAGTTCTTC
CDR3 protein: CASSYGLGGNEQFF

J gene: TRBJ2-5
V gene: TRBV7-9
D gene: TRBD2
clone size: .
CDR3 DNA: TGTGCCAGCAGCTCACCGTCCGGGACTAAAGAGACCCAGTACTTC
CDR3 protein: CASSSPSGTKETQYF

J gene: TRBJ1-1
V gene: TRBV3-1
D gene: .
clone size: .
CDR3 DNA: TGTGCCAGTAGGTGGGGTTTGAACACTGAAGCTTTCTTT
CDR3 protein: CASRWGLNTEAFF

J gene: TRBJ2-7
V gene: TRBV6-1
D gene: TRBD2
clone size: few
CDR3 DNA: TGTGCCAGCAGCCCTGACCCTAGCGGACCGCCATGGGAGCAGTACTTC
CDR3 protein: CASSPDPSGPPWEQYF

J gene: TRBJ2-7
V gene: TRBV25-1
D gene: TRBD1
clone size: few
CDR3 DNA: TGTGCCAGCAGGGACAGGGGAGTGGACGAGCAGTACTTC
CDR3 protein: CASRDRGVDEQYF

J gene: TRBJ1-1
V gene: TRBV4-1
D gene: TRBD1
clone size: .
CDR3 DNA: TGCGCCAGCAGCCAATATTATAACCGGGACAGTGAAGCTTTCTTT
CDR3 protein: CASSQYYNRDSEAFF

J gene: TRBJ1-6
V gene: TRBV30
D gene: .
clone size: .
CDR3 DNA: TGTGCCTGGACCCCGGGTGTCGGGCTCAATTCACCCCTCCACTTT
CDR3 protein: CAWTPGVGLNSPLHF

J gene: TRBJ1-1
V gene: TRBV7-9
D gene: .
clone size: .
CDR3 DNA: TGTGCCAGCAGCCAGTCGCGAGGAGAAAGGAGGACTGAAGCTTTCTTT
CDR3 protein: CASSQSRGERRTEAFF

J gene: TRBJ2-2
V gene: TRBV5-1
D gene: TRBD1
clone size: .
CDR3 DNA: TGCGCCAGCAGCAGAGGGACAGGAGACACCGGGGAGCTGTTTTTT
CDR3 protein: CASSRGTGDTGELFF

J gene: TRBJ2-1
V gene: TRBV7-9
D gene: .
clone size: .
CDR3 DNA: TGTGCCAGCAGCCCGGGACATGTGAATGAGCAGTTCTTC
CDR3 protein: CASSPGHVNEQFF

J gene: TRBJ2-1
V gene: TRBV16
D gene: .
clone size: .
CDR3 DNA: TGTGCCAGCGGCGGACATCGATGTTACAATGAGCAGTTCTTC
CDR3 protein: CASGGHRCYNEQFF

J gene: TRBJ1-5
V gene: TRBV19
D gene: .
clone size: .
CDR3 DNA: TGTGCCAGTAGTATTCTTTTTAGACAGGGCAATCAGCCCCAGCATTTT
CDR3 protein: CASSILFRQGNQPQHF

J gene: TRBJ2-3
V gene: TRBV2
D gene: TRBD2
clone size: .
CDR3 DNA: TGTGCCAGCAGTGATAGCGGGGGGGAGGGCACAGATACGCAGTATTTT
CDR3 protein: CASSDSGGEGTDTQYF

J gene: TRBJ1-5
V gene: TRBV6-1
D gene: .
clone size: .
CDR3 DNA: TGTGCCAGCAGTGAATTGGGAAGCAATCAGCCCCAGCATTTT
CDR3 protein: CASSELGSNQPQHF

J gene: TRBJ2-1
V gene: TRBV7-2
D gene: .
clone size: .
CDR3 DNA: TGTGCCAGCAGCTTAGTCGGACAAACAAGGCAGTTCTTC
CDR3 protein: CASSLVGQTRQFF

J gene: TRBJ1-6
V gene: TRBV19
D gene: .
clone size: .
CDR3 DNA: TGTGCCAGTAGTAGAGCGCAGGAGAGCTCCTATAATTCACCCCTCCACTTT
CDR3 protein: CASSRAQESSYNSPLHF

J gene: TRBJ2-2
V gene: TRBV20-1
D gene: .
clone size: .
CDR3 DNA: TGCAGTGCTAGAGATACGGTTAACACCGGGGAGCTGTTTTTT
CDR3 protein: CSARDTVNTGELFF

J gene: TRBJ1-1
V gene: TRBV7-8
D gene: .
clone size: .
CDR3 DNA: TGTGCCAGCAGCACCCCGGTGGCCGGGGGGCCTGAAGCTTTCTTT
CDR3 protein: CASSTPVAGGPEAFF

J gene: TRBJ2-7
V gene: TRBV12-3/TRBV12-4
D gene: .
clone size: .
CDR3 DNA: TGTGCCAGCAGCAGGGCCGGTACAGGCGAGCAGTACTTC
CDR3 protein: CASSRAGTGEQYF

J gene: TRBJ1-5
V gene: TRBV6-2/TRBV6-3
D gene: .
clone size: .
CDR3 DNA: TGTGCCAGCAGTCAACCCTGGACAGCCTCCAATCAGCCCCAGCATTTT
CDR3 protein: CASSQPWTASNQPQHF

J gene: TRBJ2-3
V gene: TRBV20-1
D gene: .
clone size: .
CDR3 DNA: TGCAGTGCTAGAGATCTAAAAGATACTACAGATACGCAGTATTTT
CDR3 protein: CSARDLKDTTDTQYF

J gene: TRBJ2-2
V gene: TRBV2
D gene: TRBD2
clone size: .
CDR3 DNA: TGTGCCATCCCGAGGGGTAGCGGGGACGCGAACACCGGGGAGCTGTTTTTT
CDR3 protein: CAIPRGSGDANTGELFF

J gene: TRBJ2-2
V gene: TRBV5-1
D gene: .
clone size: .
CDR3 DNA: TGCGCCAGCCCGCTAGCTCCGGGACCGCCGAACACCGGGGAGCTGTTTTTT
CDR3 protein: CASPLAPGPPNTGELFF

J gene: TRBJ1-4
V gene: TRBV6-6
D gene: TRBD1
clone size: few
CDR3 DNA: TGTGCCAGCAGTTACTCGACAGGGGTGGGTGAAAAACTGTTTTTT
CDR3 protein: CASSYSTGVGEKLFF

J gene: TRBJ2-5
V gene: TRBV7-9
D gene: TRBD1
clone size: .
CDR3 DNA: TGTGCCAGCAGCCGAGGGACAGGGGGCTTAGAGACCCAGTACTTC
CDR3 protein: CASSRGTGGLETQYF

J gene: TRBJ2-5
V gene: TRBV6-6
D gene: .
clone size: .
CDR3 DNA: TGTGCCAGCAGTCCAACTAGCCCAGAGACCCAGTACTTC
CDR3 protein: CASSPTSPETQYF

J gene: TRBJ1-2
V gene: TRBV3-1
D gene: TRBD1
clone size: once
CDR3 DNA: TGTGCCAGCAGCCAAGGGGACAGGGAGGCCTATGGCTACACCTTC
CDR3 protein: CASSQGDREAYGYTF

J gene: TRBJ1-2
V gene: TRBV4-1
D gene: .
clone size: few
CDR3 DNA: TGCGCCAGCAGCCAAGATCGGAGGCAGTACGACTATGGCTACACCTTC
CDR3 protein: CASSQDRRQYDYGYTF

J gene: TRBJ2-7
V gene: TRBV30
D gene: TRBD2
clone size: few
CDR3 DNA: TGTGCCTCTGGGGGTAGGGGAGGGGAGGCAGAGGAGCAGTACTTC
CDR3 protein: CASGGRGGEAEEQYF

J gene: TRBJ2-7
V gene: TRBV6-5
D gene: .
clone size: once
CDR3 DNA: TGTGCCAGCAGTTACTTTCGGGGGGCTTCCTACGAGCAGTACTTC
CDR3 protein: CASSYFRGASYEQYF

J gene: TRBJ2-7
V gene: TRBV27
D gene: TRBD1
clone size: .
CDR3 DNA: TGTGCCAGCGCGAGAGGGACAGGGACCTACGAGCAGTACTTC
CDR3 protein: CASARGTGTYEQYF

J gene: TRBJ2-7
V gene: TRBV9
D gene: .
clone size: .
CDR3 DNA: TGTGCCAGCAGCGTGACTGACCACATCTACGAGCAGTACTTC
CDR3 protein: CASSVTDHIYEQYF

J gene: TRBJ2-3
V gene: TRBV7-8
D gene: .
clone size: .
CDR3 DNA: TGTGCCAGCAGCTTAGCTAGGGATACGCAGTATTTT
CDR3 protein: CASSLARDTQYF

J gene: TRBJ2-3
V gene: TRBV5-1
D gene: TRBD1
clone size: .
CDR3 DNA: TGTGCTAGCAGCCCCGGACAGGGGTCAGATACGCAGTATTTT
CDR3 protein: CASSPGQGSDTQYF

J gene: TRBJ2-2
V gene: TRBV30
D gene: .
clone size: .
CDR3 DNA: TGTGCCTGGGAGCTTTTTTCGGGGACCGGGGAGCTGTTTTTT
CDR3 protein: CAWELFSGTGELFF

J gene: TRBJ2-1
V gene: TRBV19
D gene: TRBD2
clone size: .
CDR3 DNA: TGTGCCAGTACGGGGCAGCGGGAGTCCTACAATGAGCAGTTCTTC
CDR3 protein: CASTGQRESYNEQFF

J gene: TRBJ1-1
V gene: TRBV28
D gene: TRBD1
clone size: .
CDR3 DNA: TGTGCCAGCAGTTTGAGACAGGGGCTATCTGAAGCTTTCTTT
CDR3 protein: CASSLRQGLSEAFF

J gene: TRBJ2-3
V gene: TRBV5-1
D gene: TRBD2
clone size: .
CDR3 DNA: TGCGCCAGCAGCGCCACTAGCGCACCCACAGATACGCAGTATTTT
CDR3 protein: CASSATSAPTDTQYF

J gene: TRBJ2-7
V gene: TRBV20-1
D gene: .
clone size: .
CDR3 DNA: TGCAGTGCTAGAGATAGAGGACAGAACGTCTTAGGGCAGTACTTC
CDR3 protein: CSARDRGQNVLGQYF

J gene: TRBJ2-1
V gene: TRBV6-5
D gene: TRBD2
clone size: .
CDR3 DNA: TGTGCCAGCAGTTACTCGAAACGGGGGGGCCGTGAGCAGTTCTTC
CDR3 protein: CASSYSKRGGREQFF

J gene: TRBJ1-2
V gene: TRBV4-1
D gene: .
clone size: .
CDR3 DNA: TGCGCCAGCAGCCAAGACGTCACAGCAAATTATGGCTACACCTTC
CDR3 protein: CASSQDVTANYGYTF

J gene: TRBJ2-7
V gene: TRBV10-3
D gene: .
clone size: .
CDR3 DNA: TGTGCCATCAGTGAGCTAGAGTCGGCCTACGAGCAGTACTTC
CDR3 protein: CAISELESAYEQYF

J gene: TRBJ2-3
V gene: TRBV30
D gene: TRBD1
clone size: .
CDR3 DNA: TGTGCCTGGAGTACCGGGACAGGGGGCACAGATACGCAGTATTTT
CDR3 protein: CAWSTGTGGTDTQYF

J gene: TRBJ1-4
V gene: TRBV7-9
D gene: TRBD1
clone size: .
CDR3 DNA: TGTGCCAGCAGCCCACAGGGGGCTTGGGAAAAACTGTTTTTT
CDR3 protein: CASSPQGAWEKLFF

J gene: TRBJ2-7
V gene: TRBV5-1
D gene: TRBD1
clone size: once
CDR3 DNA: TGCGCCAGCAGCTCAAACGACAGGGGGTCCTACGAGCAGTACTTC
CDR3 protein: CASSSNDRGSYEQYF